The 25 T cell receptor beta chains presented below share a single source sample, sequenced in a study of blood T cell repertoires in COVID-19. Method: immunoSEQ multiplex PCR; TCRdb's copy keeps in-frame clones and lacks some. The sample carries about 150,000 clones, around 80% recorded once. The sequencing input was PBMCs or T cells enriched from blood (not recorded which). The receptor source for this set is a woman in her forties or fifties who had recovered from COVID-19.

The V gene is TRBV18, the J gene TRBJ1-4, with 10 bases aligning to TRBD1. CDR3 length equals 15 residues. V dropped 3 bases and J dropped 8; count of bases not matched to a gene: 6. Germline loops: CDR1 KGHSH, CDR2 LQKENI. In nucleotides, the CDR3 is TGTGCCAGCTCACCGCCGGGACAGGGGCTGGAAAAACTGTTTTTT. Protein product: CASSPPGQGLEKLFF. Based on the CDR3 plus reference TRBV18 and TRBJ1-4, the full variable domain is NAGVMQNPRHLVRRRGQEARLRCSPMKGHSHVYWYRQLPEEGLKFMVYLQKENIIDESGMPKERFSAEFPKEGPSILRIQQVVRGDSAAYFCASSPPGQGLEKLFFGSGTQLSVL.

There are a few counts of this clone. The CDR3 is CASSSLGGQGFDEQFF. As DNA, the CDR3 is TGTGCCAGCAGTTCCCTCGGAGGACAGGGGTTCGATGAGCAGTTCTTC. The chain recombines TRBV6-5 with TRBJ2-1, with 9 nucleotides matching TRBD1. With 4 bases clipped from V and 8 bases from J, the junction kept 12 bases outside the gene matches. CDR1 is MNHEY and CDR2 is SVGAGI in the germline V gene. The CDR3 runs to 16 residues.

The chain is built from TRBV5-4 and TRBJ2-5, with 10 positions matching TRBD2. CDR1 and CDR2 (germline): SGHNT, YYREEE (reference sequence). The CDR3 totals 14 residues. The V gene end was trimmed by 2 bases and the J gene end by 5 bases; junction bases not matched to a gene: 3. DNA of the CDR3: TGTGCCAGCAGCTTACTAGCGGGGCCTGAGACCCAGTACTTC. Translation: CASSLLAGPETQYF.

This clone was detected only a few times. The V call is TRBV7-3, the J call TRBJ2-5, with TRBD2 matching 14 bases. The germline CDR1 and CDR2 sequences are SGHTA and FQGTGA. V dropped 8 bases and J dropped 4; count of bases not matched to a gene: 0. The CDR3 contains 13 residues. The CDR3 loop reads CASGLAGGETQYF. DNA of the CDR3: TGTGCCAGCGGACTAGCGGGGGGAGAGACCCAGTACTTC.

The rearrangement links TRBV6-5 to TRBJ2-7; 8 positions match TRBD1. The CDR3 contains 12 residues. The ends lost 6 bases at V and 3 bases at J; junction bases unmatched: 1. Germline V lookup: CDR1 MNHEY, CDR2 SVGAGI. This CDR3 is CASRGQVYEQYV. The CDR3 bases are TGTGCCAGCAGGGGACAGGTCTACGAGCAGTACGTC.

This rearrangement joins TRBV30 to TRBJ2-3; 11 nucleotides line up with TRBD1. Losses at the gene ends were 4 bases for V and 4 bases for J; bases not matched to a gene: 7. The CDR3 consists of 15 residues. Germline V gene sequence: CDR1 GTSNPN, CDR2 SVGIG (reference sequence). The CDR3: CAWTEGQGEADTQYF. CDR3 sequence (DNA): TGTGCCTGGACTGAGGGACAGGGGGAGGCAGATACGCAGTATTTT.

V and J are TRBV24-1 and TRBJ2-5; 8 nucleotides line up with TRBD1. J gave up 2 bases and V 4 bases, and 8 bases lay outside the gene matches. From germline, CDR1 is KGHDR and CDR2 SFDVKD. The length of the CDR3 is 16 residues. The CDR3 loop reads CATSEVTGAPQETQYF. CDR3 nucleotides: TGTGCCACCAGTGAAGTGACAGGGGCCCCTCAAGAGACCCAGTACTTC.

The CDR3 protein is CASSSGTGINQPQHF. The CDR3 DNA is TGTGCCAGCAGTTCCGGGACAGGGATAAATCAGCCCCAGCATTTT. The chain combines TRBV28 with TRBJ1-5; 9 positions match TRBD1. J lost 4 bases, V lost 4 bases, and 5 bases had no gene match. There are 15 residues in the CDR3. Germline V gives CDR1 MDHEN, CDR2 SYDVKM.

The J gene is TRBJ1-3, the V gene TRBV18, with D tentatively TRBD1 (6 bases). From germline, CDR1 is KGHSH and CDR2 LQKENI. This CDR3 has 14 residues. V was clipped by 4 bases and J by 5 bases, with 12 bases between them. The CDR3 spells CASSRSTGRNTIYF. The CDR3 bases are TGTGCCAGCTCACGCTCCACAGGGCGAAACACCATATATTTT.

The chain couples TRBV2 to TRBJ1-6; D is perhaps TRBD1 (5 bases). Trimming left V 6 bases short and J 5 bases short, with 17 bases between. CDR1 and CDR2 (germline): SNHLY, FYNNEI. CDR3 length: 16 residues. CDR3 in amino acids: CASSQEGPHHNSPLHF. The CDR3 coding sequence is TGTGCCAGCAGCCAGGAGGGGCCCCATCATAATTCACCCCTCCACTTT.

The chain couples TRBV28 to TRBJ1-4; no clear D. The V gene lost 7 bases and the J gene lost 5 bases, with 11 bases spanning the gap. There are 13 residues in the CDR3. CDR1 is MDHEN and CDR2 is SYDVKM in the germline V gene. The CDR3 DNA reads as TGTGCCAGCATCACGGGGAGGAATGAAAAACTGTTTTTT. Its translation: CASITGRNEKLFF.

The table lists this clone with a few counts. The V call is TRBV10-2, the J call TRBJ2-5, with D perhaps matching TRBD2 (7 bases). V was clipped by 6 bases and J by 5 bases, with 16 bases between them. The CDR3 is made up of 14 amino acids. The V gene's germline CDR1 is WSHSY and CDR2 SAAADI. The CDR3 nucleotides are TGCGCCAGCAGAGATACCGAGGGGGGGGAGACCCAGTACTTC. It encodes CASRDTEGGETQYF.

The genes are TRBV29-1 and TRBJ2-2; possible D gene TRBD1, 5 bases. The CDR3 consists of 15 residues. V lost 1 base, J lost 0 bases, and 9 bases lay in between. Germline lookup yields CDR1 SQVTM and CDR2 ANQGSEA. The CDR3 spells CSVEGPGTNTGELFF. CDR3 bases: TGCAGCGTTGAAGGGCCAGGGACGAACACCGGGGAGCTGTTTTTT.

The chain carries TRBV28 and TRBJ1-2; D is unresolved. The V gene lost 6 bases and the J gene lost 1 base, with 9 bases spanning the gap. Per germline, CDR1 MDHEN and CDR2 SYDVKM. This CDR3 is 13 amino acids long. The DNA of the CDR3 is TGTGCCAGCAGCCCGAGGCTTAACTATGGCTACACCTTC. It translates to CASSPRLNYGYTF.

The chain employs TRBV16 and TRBJ1-2; possibly TRBD1 for D (5 bases). CDR3 size: 15 residues. Germline CDR1 is KGHSY and CDR2 is FQNENV. Trimming stripped 1 base from V and 1 base from J, with 10 bases between. The CDR3 here is CASSQYQGLNYGYTF. CDR3 DNA: TGTGCCAGCAGCCAATATCAGGGACTTAACTATGGCTACACCTTC.

This chain joins TRBV5-5 and TRBJ1-3, with a weak D call TRBD1 (5 bases). Trimming stripped 4 bases from V and 3 bases from J, with 14 bases between. This CDR3 has 15 residues. Germline values: CDR1 SGHKS, CDR2 YYEKEE (reference sequence). CDR3 region: CASSRLGQGGNTIYF. The CDR3 nucleotides read TGTGCCAGCAGCCGCCTGGGGCAGGGTGGAAACACCATATATTTT.

The rearrangement joins TRBV6-1 to TRBJ1-4; 8 bases line up with TRBD1. V lost 5 bases to trimming and J lost 7 bases; unmatched junction nucleotides: 0. This CDR3 contains 12 residues. Germline V gene sequence: CDR1 MNHNS, CDR2 SASEGT. The chain's CDR3 is CASSTGGEKLFF. The CDR3 DNA is TGTGCCAGCAGTACAGGGGGTGAAAAACTGTTTTTT.

This sequence joins TRBV5-1 and TRBJ1-1; 9 bases are shared with TRBD1. V shed 0 bases and J 6 bases; nucleotides not matched to a gene: 6. The length of the CDR3 is 15 residues. Germline V gene lookup returns CDR1 SGHRS and CDR2 YFSETQ. The CDR3 loop is CASSLAMTGGAEAFF. In nucleotides, the CDR3 is TGCGCCAGCAGCTTGGCGATGACAGGGGGGGCTGAAGCTTTCTTT.

The CDR3 sequence: CASSPGTSGTDTQYF. The CDR3 nucleotides read TGTGCCAGCAGCCCCGGGACTAGCGGGACAGATACGCAGTATTTT. The chain carries TRBV5-4 and TRBJ2-3; 12 nucleotides line up with TRBD2. This CDR3 comprises 15 residues. The V gene end was trimmed by 4 bases and the J gene end by 3 bases; junction bases not matched to a gene: 3. Germline lookup yields CDR1 SGHNT and CDR2 YYREEE (reference sequence).

This clone was seen a handful of times. The chain joins TRBV7-9 to TRBJ1-1; D perhaps matches TRBD1 (5 bases). The CDR3 runs to 13 residues. The V gene lost 3 bases and the J gene lost 8 bases, with 13 bases spanning the gap. Germline lookup yields CDR1 SEHNR and CDR2 FQNEAQ (reference sequence). Here the CDR3 reads CASSFDRTKEAFF. Written as DNA, the CDR3 is TGTGCCAGCAGCTTCGATCGGACAAAAGAAGCTTTCTTT.

The chain links TRBV5-1 to TRBJ1-4, with a possible D match to TRBD1 (6 bases). Germline CDR1 is SGHRS and CDR2 is YFSETQ. V was cut by 3 bases and J by 0 bases, with 9 bases left in between. This CDR3 is built from 15 residues. For the CDR3, the DNA is TGCGCCAGCAGCTACCGACAGGCAACTAATGAAAAACTGTTTTTT. It translates to CASSYRQATNEKLFF.

This clone has more than one count but fewer than ten. This chain uses TRBV20-1 with TRBJ1-1; D possibly corresponds to TRBD1 (5 bases). Germline V gene lookup returns CDR1 DFQATT and CDR2 SNEGSKA (reference sequence). The CDR3 runs 11 residues. The CDR3 sequence is CARVGDTEAFF. CDR3 nucleotide sequence: TGCGCCCGGGTAGGGGACACTGAAGCTTTCTTT.

The chain links TRBV15 to TRBJ2-5; D is ambiguous. This CDR3 is built from 14 residues. Germline V gene data show CDR1 as LNHNV and CDR2 as YYDKDF (reference sequence). V shed 0 bases and J shed 6 bases, with 11 bases lying between them. CDR3 region: CATSRDPSVQTQYF. CDR3 sequence (DNA): TGTGCCACCAGCAGAGATCCCTCCGTCCAGACCCAGTACTTC. Full variable domain (remainder filled in from reference TRBV15 and TRBJ2-5): DAMVIQNPRYQVTQFGKPVTLSCSQTLNHNVMYWYQQKSSQAPKLLFHYYDKDFNNEADTPDNFQSRRPNTSFCFLDIRSPGLGDTAMYLCATSRDPSVQTQYFGPGTRLLVL.

The chain has TRBV7-2 and TRBJ2-2; TRBD2 matches at 8 bases. The CDR3 extends over 16 amino acids. Germline-derived CDR1 and CDR2 are SGHTA and FQGNSA. V shed 5 bases and J 2 bases; nucleotides not matched to a gene: 7. CDR3 sequence reads: CASSPRAGGNTGELFF. In nucleotides, the CDR3 is TGTGCCAGCAGCCCGCGGGCGGGGGGAAACACCGGGGAGCTGTTTTTT.

The V call is TRBV9, the J call TRBJ2-1, with D tentatively TRBD2 (6 bases). The CDR3 spans 15 residues. Germline CDR1 and CDR2: SGDLS and YYNGEE. The germline V and J ends were trimmed by 0 bases and 0 bases, with 7 bases remaining between them. CDR3 DNA: TGTGCCAGCAGCGTAGTGGGGGGCTCCTACAATGAGCAGTTCTTC. Its protein is CASSVVGGSYNEQFF.